The TCR beta chain described here comes from a study of shared clonotypes between healthy human individuals. Germline-derived CDR1 and CDR2 are MGHRA and YSYEKL. V gave up 2 bases and J gave up 2 bases; unmatched junction bases: 15. The CDR3 spans 18 residues. Sequencing was performed with immunoSEQ multiplex PCR; in TCRdb, only in-frame clones are kept and a portion is missing. Among 1,500,000 or so clones listed, about 96% were seen once. Sequencing was carried out using naive CD4+ T cells sorted from blood. The subset is: CD45RA+ positively selected. This clonotype originated in a man aged 25-45 years in good health. The chain joins TRBV4-1 to TRBJ2-7, with 7 nucleotides matching TRBD2. Here the CDR3 DNA reads TGCGCCAGCAGCCAAATCACCCTAAAGAGGACTAGTCCCTACGAGCAGTACTTC. As protein: CASSQITLKRTSPYEQYF.